The 9 T cell receptor gamma chains presented below share a single source sample, sequenced in a study of intestinal T cells in coeliac disease. The TRG library came from approximately 0.2 ug of biopsy DNA amplified with LymphoTrack primers. TCRdb made new clone calls on the multiplex PCR reads using CATT. The data hold roughly 990 gamma-chain clones, with 40% to 55% observed a single time. For each case, the template was genomic DNA from ten roughly 4.5-µm formalin-fixed paraffin-embedded scrolls. Input material: a duodenal biopsy. These receptors were collected from a human donor with celiac disease.

This clone has more than one count but fewer than ten. The chain employs TRGV2 and TRGJ1 or TRGJ2. Germline values: CDR1 EGSNGY, CDR2 YDSYNSKV. There are 16 residues in the CDR3. The junction had 18 bases not matched to a gene; V was cut back by 10 bases and J by 0 bases. CDR3 region: CATGTGGDSNYYKKLF. The CDR3 nucleotides read TGTGCCACTGGGACGGGCGGGGATTCGAATTATTATAAGAAACTCTTT.

V is TRGV8 and J is TRGJ1 or TRGJ2. The germline gives CDR1 VENAVY, CDR2 YDSYNSRV. The trim removed 8 bases at V and 8 bases at J, leaving 15 bases unmatched. This CDR3 has 13 amino acids. The CDR3 sequence: CATSGPPPHKKLF. CDR3 DNA sequence: TGTGCCACCTCCGGGCCCCCCCCCCATAAGAAACTCTTT.

This clone occurred a few times. This rearrangement joins TRGV2 to TRGJ1 or TRGJ2. Trimming cost V 4 bases and J 5 bases; bases outside gene matches: 11. This CDR3 is built from 14 residues. Germline V gene sequence: CDR1 EGSNGY, CDR2 YDSYNSKV. Here the CDR3 reads CATWEAGCDYKKLF. The DNA of the CDR3 is TGTGCCACCTGGGAGGCCGGGTGTGATTATAAGAAACTCTTT.

This clone showed up just a few times. It may be a read error: a sequence one base away is much more abundant. Other DNA sequences in the same sample also yield this CDR3. V is TRGV10 and J is TRGJP1. TRGV10 counts as an open reading frame of uncertain function. The V segment lost 8 bases and the J segment 2 bases; nucleotides outside the gene matches: 9. This CDR3 spans 15 amino acids. The CDR3 DNA follows: TGTGCTGCGTGGGATCTGGGGACCACTGGTTGGTTCAAGATATTT. It codes for CAAWDLGTTGWFKIF.

By share, this clone ranks as large (0.1 to 1%). V gene TRGV4 combines with J gene TRGJ1 or TRGJ2. This CDR3 has 16 residues. The junction had 11 bases not matched to a gene; V was cut back by 0 bases and J by 3 bases. Germline CDR1 reads EGSTGY; CDR2 reads YDSYTSSV. In nucleotides, the CDR3 is TGTGCCACCTGGGATGGGCTGGTTAAATCTTATTATAAGAAACTCTTT. Translation gives CATWDGLVKSYYKKLF.

The V call is TRGV9, the J call TRGJ1 or TRGJ2. Germline lookup yields CDR1 GITISATS and CDR2 ISYDGTV (reference sequence). Trimming at V came to 5 bases and at J to 12 bases, leaving 7 bases not matched to a gene. This CDR3 contains 10 residues. DNA of the CDR3: TGTGCCTTGTGGGTTATAATGAAACTCTTT. Its translation: CALWVIMKLF.

This clone was seen a single time. This chain connects TRGV10 to TRGJP1. TRGV10 is treated as an ORF (open reading frame) with a function not yet certain. CDR3 length: 20 amino acids. V gave up 10 bases and J gave up 3 bases; unmatched junction bases: 27. The CDR3 sequence: CAALGLEGCGPRATGWFKIF. In DNA form, the CDR3 reads TGTGCTGCGTTGGGATTAGAGGGGTGCGGTCCTAGAGCCACTGGTTGGTTCAAGATATTT.

A remark on this clone: The protein recorded in TCRdb matches a much larger clone and deviates from this DNA's translation at residue 2, suggesting a read error; the protein here is obtained by translating the DNA. V gene TRGV10 combines with J gene TRGJ1 or TRGJ2. TRGV10 is classed as an ORF, of uncertain function. This CDR3 contains 9 residues. The CDR3 DNA reads as TGTACTGCGTGGGCCAAGAAACTCTTT. Translation: CTAWAKKLF.

This clone was picked up a small number of times. This DNA's translation and the protein TCRdb lists, from a much larger clone, do not match at residue 7, likely due to a read error; the protein shown is translated from the DNA. The rearrangement links TRGV10 to TRGJP1. TRGV10 is known as an ORF, though its function is uncertain. This CDR3 has 15 residues. Trimming cost V 8 bases and J 0 bases; bases outside gene matches: 7. CDR3 DNA sequence: TGTGCTGCGTGGGAGGGGGATACCACTGGTTGGTTCAAGATATTT. Translating it yields CAAWEGDTTGWFKIF.